Listed here are 21 T cell receptor beta chains from one sample, sequenced in a study of blood T cell repertoires in COVID-19. Profiled with immunoSEQ multiplex PCR; TCRdb holds only in-frame clones, not every one. The data contain about 69,000 clones, around 85% of them singletons. Sequences were obtained from peripheral blood. The receptors come from a man in his forties with COVID-19, enrolled during active disease.

DNA of the CDR3: TGTGCCAGCAGTTTAGTGGGGAGTAAGACCGGGGAGCTGTTTTTT. Protein sequence: CASSLVGSKTGELFF. The V call is TRBV28, the J call TRBJ2-2; perhaps TRBD2 as D (5 bases). In germline, CDR1 is MDHEN, CDR2 SYDVKM. V lost 2 bases and J 5 bases, leaving 12 bases between the germline ends. This CDR3 spans 15 amino acids.

This chain connects TRBV28 to TRBJ2-7, with D tentatively TRBD1 (5 bases). Looked up from germline, CDR1 is MDHEN and CDR2 is SYDVKM. CDR3 size: 15 residues. Trimming left V 1 base short and J 4 bases short, with 14 bases between. CDR3 protein: CASSLSSGIRYEQYF. The CDR3 DNA sequence: TGTGCCAGCAGTTTATCGTCAGGGATACGGTACGAGCAGTACTTC. Using reference TRBV28 and TRBJ2-7 for the parts outside the CDR3, the full variable domain is DVKVTQSSRYLVKRTGEKVFLECVQDMDHENMFWYRQDPGLGLRLIYFSYDVKMKEKGDIPEGYSVSREKKERFSLILESASTNQTSMYLCASSLSSGIRYEQYFGPGTRLTVT.

The chain joins TRBV29-1 to TRBJ1-2, with unresolved D. Trimming removed 4 bases at V and 3 bases at J, with 9 bases between. Germline V gene data show CDR1 as SQVTM and CDR2 as ANQGSEA. This CDR3 spans 12 amino acids. The CDR3 DNA is TGCAGCGTTGTCATTCGGGACTATGGCTACACCTTC. This codes for CSVVIRDYGYTF.

V and J are TRBV30 and TRBJ2-3; no definite D call. Per germline, CDR1 GTSNPN and CDR2 SVGIG (reference sequence). V gave up 0 bases and J gave up 4 bases, with 5 bases separating them. The CDR3 totals 12 residues. The DNA of the CDR3 is TGTGCCTGGAGTGTCCCGGCAGATACGCAGTATTTT. This translates into CAWSVPADTQYF. Using reference TRBV30 and TRBJ2-3 for the parts outside the CDR3, the full variable domain is SQTIHQWPATLVQPVGSPLSLECTVEGTSNPNLYWYRQAAGRGLQLLFYSVGIGQISSEVPQNLSASRPQDRQFILSSKKLLLSDSGFYLCAWSVPADTQYFGPGTRLTVL.

In this sample, this clone turned up once. The chain has TRBV4-1 and TRBJ1-2; the D gene is possibly TRBD1 (6 bases). CDR1 is MGHRA and CDR2 is YSYEKL in the germline V gene. This CDR3 contains 16 residues. Trimming removed 1 base from V and 2 bases from J, with 14 bases in between. Here the CDR3 reads CASSQVDTGINYGYTF. CDR3 sequence (DNA): TGCGCCAGCAGCCAAGTTGACACAGGGATCAACTATGGCTACACCTTC.

The chain combines TRBV18 with TRBJ1-4; 7 nucleotides align to TRBD1. This CDR3 has 15 amino acids. Germline CDR1 KGHSH, CDR2 LQKENI. V was pared by 6 bases and J by 8 bases, with 12 bases of the junction left unmatched. The CDR3 protein is CASSLEGQSREKLFF. Here the CDR3 DNA reads TGTGCCAGCTCGCTAGAGGGACAGAGCAGGGAAAAACTGTTTTTT.

The chain links TRBV7-2 to TRBJ2-5; 10 bases map to TRBD2. Trimming cost V 2 bases and J 8 bases; bases outside gene matches: 8. The CDR3 totals 15 residues. Germline CDR1 reads SGHTA; CDR2 reads FQGNSA. CDR3 coding DNA: TGTGCCAGCAGCTTAATAGCGGGGGGTGAGGGAACCCAGTACTTC. Its protein product is CASSLIAGGEGTQYF.

V is TRBV30 and J is TRBJ2-7; possible D gene TRBD2, 6 bases. The CDR3 length is 12 residues. Germline CDR1 is GTSNPN and CDR2 is SVGIG (reference sequence). V lost 8 bases, J lost 5 bases, and 16 bases lay in between. As DNA, the CDR3 is TGTGCCCGTTTTGGGGGGTTCCACGAGCAGTACTTC. Amino acids: CARFGGFHEQYF.

This rearrangement joins TRBV30 to TRBJ1-1, with 11 bases aligning to TRBD1. This CDR3 region has 12 residues. Germline CDR1 reads GTSNPN; CDR2 reads SVGIG (reference sequence). The V segment lost 6 bases and the J segment 11 bases; nucleotides outside the gene matches: 8. The CDR3 DNA is TGTGCCTGTGCGGGACAGGGGGTCTGGGCTTTCTTT. This sequence encodes CACAGQGVWAFF.

The chain couples TRBV27 to TRBJ1-2; D is unclear. V was cut by 2 bases and J by 5 bases, with 15 bases left in between. Germline CDR1 MNHEY, CDR2 SMNVEV (reference sequence). The length of the CDR3 is 15 residues. CDR3 nucleotides: TGTGCCAGCAGTTTACTAGGACCGCGGGGATATGGCTACACCTTC. It translates to CASSLLGPRGYGYTF.

The rearrangement links TRBV6-5 to TRBJ2-2, with 7 bases lining up with TRBD2. The V segment lost 4 bases and the J segment 7 bases; nucleotides outside the gene matches: 9. Germline V CDR1 and CDR2: MNHEY, SVGAGI. The length of the CDR3 is 15 residues. CDR3 region: CASSSSGTTLGELFF. DNA for the CDR3: TGTGCCAGCAGTTCCTCCGGGACTACGCTCGGGGAGCTGTTTTTT.

Only one count was recorded for this clone. The rearrangement uses TRBV3-1 (or the pseudogene TRBV3-2) and TRBJ2-5; D remains ambiguous. The CDR3 is 13 residues long. Deletions cut 0 bases from V and 7 bases from J, with 9 bases between. In germline, CDR1 is LGHDT, CDR2 YNNKEL (reference sequence). The CDR3 DNA sequence: TGTGCCAGCAGCCAAGAAGACTGGAGGACCCAGTACTTC. As protein: CASSQEDWRTQYF.

The J gene is TRBJ2-5, the V gene TRBV2, with 10 bases that match TRBD2. CDR1 SNHLY and CDR2 FYNNEI come from the germline V gene. The CDR3 has 15 residues. V lost 5 bases to trimming and J lost 2 bases; unmatched junction nucleotides: 5. CDR3 loop: CASSSQAGGQETQYF. CDR3 coding DNA: TGTGCCAGCAGTTCCCAAGCGGGGGGGCAAGAGACCCAGTACTTC.

The chain uses TRBV3-1 (or the pseudogene TRBV3-2) and TRBJ2-5, with D unclear. V was clipped by 0 bases and J by 1 base, with 9 bases between them. Germline CDR1 is LGHDT and CDR2 is YNNKEL (reference sequence). CDR3 size: 15 residues. The chain's CDR3 is CASSQESQSQETQYF. DNA of the CDR3: TGTGCCAGCAGCCAAGAGTCACAGAGCCAAGAGACCCAGTACTTC.

The chain couples TRBV5-1 to TRBJ2-5; D perhaps matches TRBD1 (6 bases). In germline, CDR1 is SGHRS, CDR2 YFSETQ. V was trimmed by 1 base and J by 1 base, leaving 14 bases between them. The CDR3 runs 16 residues. The chain's CDR3 is CASSLTGMGLQETQYF. CDR3 nucleotide sequence: TGCGCCAGCAGCTTGACAGGGATGGGCCTCCAAGAGACCCAGTACTTC.

The gene calls are TRBV10-3 and TRBJ1-1; a weak D match, TRBD1 (6 bases). This CDR3 is built from 13 residues. V was trimmed by 7 bases and J by 3 bases, leaving 12 bases between them. Germline-derived CDR1 and CDR2 are ENHRY and SYGVKD. The CDR3 DNA reads as TGTGCCATCACCGAGGGGGGGGACACTGAAGCTTTCTTT. It yields the protein CAITEGGDTEAFF.

The chain couples TRBV5-1 to TRBJ2-3; 13 nucleotides match TRBD2. The trim removed 3 bases at V and 0 bases at J, leaving 10 bases unmatched. Germline V lookup: CDR1 SGHRS, CDR2 YFSETQ. This CDR3 contains 19 residues. The CDR3 bases are TGCGCCAGCAGCTATCCTTGGACTAGCGGGGGACAAAGCACAGATACGCAGTATTTT. Residues: CASSYPWTSGGQSTDTQYF. The full variable domain, in which reference TRBV5-1 and TRBJ2-3 provide the parts outside the CDR3, is KAGVTQTPRYLIKTRGQQVTLSCSPISGHRSVSWYQQTPGQGLQFLFEYFSETQRNKGNFPGRFSGRQFSNSRSEMNVSTLELGDSALYLCASSYPWTSGGQSTDTQYFGPGTRLTVL.

Details on this clone: This same CDR3 is encoded by further DNA sequences in the sample. The J gene is TRBJ1-5, the V gene TRBV28; D gene uncertain. Trimming pared 5 bases from V and 2 bases from J, leaving 7 bases between. Germline V lookup: CDR1 MDHEN, CDR2 SYDVKM. The CDR3 has 13 residues. The CDR3 coding sequence is TGTGCCAGCAGTCCCCCGGGCAATCAGCCCCAGCATTTT. Amino acids: CASSPPGNQPQHF.

The V call is TRBV19, the J call TRBJ1-5; TRBD1 might be the D (6 bases). CDR3 length: 15 residues. Trimming removed 8 bases at V and 2 bases at J, with 16 bases between. Per the germline V gene, CDR1 is LNHDA and CDR2 is SQIVND (reference sequence). The CDR3 protein is CASQGPGGGNQPQHF. The CDR3 DNA reads TGTGCCAGTCAGGGGCCCGGTGGAGGCAATCAGCCCCAGCATTTT. Full variable domain (rest looked up from reference TRBV19 and TRBJ1-5): DGGITQSPKYLFRKEGQNVTLSCEQNLNHDAMYWYRQDPGQGLRLIYYSQIVNDFQKGDIAEGYSVSREKKESFPLTVTSAQKNPTAFYLCASQGPGGGNQPQHFGDGTRLSIL.

The sample holds a few counts of this clone. V gene TRBV6-7 combines with J gene TRBJ2-3; perhaps TRBD2 as D (7 bases). TRBV6-7 is given ORF status, its function remaining uncertain. The ends were cut back, 6 bases at V and 8 bases at J, with 18 bases in the middle. The CDR3 extends over 14 amino acids. Written as DNA, the CDR3 is TGTGCCAGCAGCCCTCCGGGGGGCAGAGGTACGCAGTATTTT. It translates to CASSPPGGRGTQYF.

The rearrangement links TRBV2 to TRBJ1-2; a possible D gene is TRBD1 (5 bases). The germline CDR1 and CDR2 sequences are SNHLY and FYNNEI. CDR3 size: 12 residues. V lost 4 bases and J 5 bases, leaving 8 bases between the germline ends. The CDR3, as DNA: TGTGCCAGCAGTGGGCAGGGATATGGCTACACCTTC. As protein: CASSGQGYGYTF.